This T cell receptor beta chain appears in the sequencing data of a study of T cell changes during pregnancy in multiple sclerosis. Using immunoSEQ multiplex PCR, the repertoire was profiled, and TCRdb retains in-frame clones only, with some absent. The table has nearly 60,000 clones, about 89% seen once. The CDR3 totals 15 residues. V lost 3 bases and J lost 2, with 14 bases in between. The germline V gene encodes CDR1 SQVTM and CDR2 ANQGSEA. The sequences come from CD4+ T cells from peripheral blood mononuclear cells, collected after pregnancy. The sequence was obtained from a female donor in good health, enrolled as a control in a pregnancy study. The chain employs TRBV29-1 and TRBJ1-3; TRBD1 is a possible D gene (5 bases). This chain's CDR3 is CSVEDDSRPGNTIYF. As DNA, the CDR3 is TGCAGCGTTGAGGACGACAGCCGCCCTGGAAACACCATATATTTT.